The rows below give T cell receptor beta chains drawn from one sample of a study of T cells in Graves' hyperthyroidism and ophthalmopathy. A single record per CDR3 protein comes from TCRdb applying MiXCR to the multiplex PCR reads. Among around 570,000 distinct CDR3 sequences listed, about 20% were seen once. Sequencing used blood. Receptors were obtained from a man aged 35 to 55 with Graves' ophthalmopathy. Each CDR3 is given with its conserved first and last residue. The D gene is left open where the match is weak. Rows may omit the clone size; those that give it use once, few, many or a size class.

CDR3aa: CASSRRRDRDYEQYF
CDR3nt: TGTGCCAGCTCACGCCGCCGGGACAGGGACTACGAGCAGTACTTC
abundance: -
v_gene: TRBV18
j_gene: TRBJ2-7
len: 15
d_gene: TRBD1

CDR3aa: CASSDRGGNIQYF
CDR3nt: TGTGCCAGCAGCGACAGGGGCGGGAACATTCAGTACTTC
abundance: -
v_gene: TRBV7-3
j_gene: TRBJ2-4
len: 13
d_gene: TRBD1

CDR3aa: CASSSRVRGTDTQYF
CDR3nt: TGTGCCAGCAGCTCCCGGGTGCGGGGCACAGATACGCAGTATTTT
abundance: few
v_gene: TRBV11-1
j_gene: TRBJ2-3
len: 15
d_gene: -

CDR3aa: CASSQLAGGPTDTQYF
CDR3nt: TGTGCCAGCAGTCAACTAGCGGGAGGGCCCACAGATACGCAGTATTTT
abundance: many
v_gene: TRBV27
j_gene: TRBJ2-3
len: 16
d_gene: TRBD2

CDR3aa: CATSYNTEAFF
CDR3nt: TGTGCCACCAGTTACAACACTGAAGCTTTCTTT
abundance: once
v_gene: TRBV2
j_gene: TRBJ1-1
len: 11
d_gene: -

CDR3aa: CASSPSRQGALGSPLHF
CDR3nt: TGTGCCAGCAGTCCATCCCGACAGGGGGCTCTTGGGTCACCCCTCCACTTT
abundance: -
v_gene: TRBV6-1
j_gene: TRBJ1-6
len: 17
d_gene: TRBD1

CDR3aa: CASSLDGHLNDIKHSPLHF
CDR3nt: TGTGCCAGCTCACTCGACGGCCATCTCAACGATATCAAACATTCACCCCTCCACTTT
abundance: few
v_gene: TRBV18
j_gene: TRBJ1-6
len: 19
d_gene: -

CDR3aa: CSARDFGSPFF
CDR3nt: TGCAGTGCTAGAGATTTTGGGAGCCCTTTCTTT
abundance: -
v_gene: TRBV20-1
j_gene: TRBJ1-1
len: 11
d_gene: -

CDR3aa: CASRPQTQGKVEETQYF
CDR3nt: TGTGCCAGCAGACCCCAGACACAGGGGAAAGTGGAAGAGACCCAGTACTTC
abundance: -
v_gene: TRBV7-9
j_gene: TRBJ2-5
len: 17
d_gene: TRBD1

CDR3aa: CASSPGTASYNEQFF
CDR3nt: TGTGCCAGCAGCCCCGGGACCGCCTCCTACAATGAGCAGTTCTTC
abundance: many
v_gene: TRBV3-1
j_gene: TRBJ2-1
len: 15
d_gene: -

CDR3aa: CAISESMGQGNNSPLHF
CDR3nt: TGTGCCATCAGTGAGTCGATGGGACAGGGGAATAATTCACCCCTCCACTTT
abundance: few
v_gene: TRBV10-3
j_gene: TRBJ1-6
len: 17
d_gene: TRBD1

CDR3aa: CASSRLRETQYF
CDR3nt: TGTGCCAGCAGTCGACTAAGAGAGACCCAGTACTTC
abundance: -
v_gene: TRBV7-9
j_gene: TRBJ2-5
len: 12
d_gene: -

CDR3aa: CASSQGYGGVRTDTQYF
CDR3nt: TGCGCCAGCAGCCAAGGGTACGGGGGAGTACGCACAGATACGCAGTATTTT
abundance: -
v_gene: TRBV4-1
j_gene: TRBJ2-3
len: 17
d_gene: -

CDR3aa: CASSPYSEDTQYF
CDR3nt: TGTGCCAGCTCACCATATTCGGAGGATACGCAGTATTTT
abundance: many
v_gene: TRBV18
j_gene: TRBJ2-3
len: 13
d_gene: -

CDR3aa: CASSGYRDHSYEQYF
CDR3nt: TGTGCCAGCAGTGGCTACAGGGACCACTCCTACGAGCAGTACTTC
abundance: -
v_gene: TRBV6-1
j_gene: TRBJ2-7
len: 15
d_gene: -

CDR3aa: CSAHQGNTEAFF
CDR3nt: TGCAGTGCTCACCAGGGGAACACTGAAGCTTTCTTT
abundance: many
v_gene: TRBV20-1
j_gene: TRBJ1-1
len: 12
d_gene: -

CDR3aa: CASSSAGTGAYEQYF
CDR3nt: TGTGCCAGCAGCTCTGCCGGGACAGGTGCCTACGAGCAGTACTTC
abundance: many
v_gene: TRBV12-3/TRBV12-4
j_gene: TRBJ2-7
len: 15
d_gene: TRBD1

CDR3aa: CASSIQGADSPLHF
CDR3nt: TGTGCCAGCAGCATCCAGGGGGCTGATTCACCCCTCCACTTT
abundance: many
v_gene: TRBV11-2
j_gene: TRBJ1-6
len: 14
d_gene: TRBD1

CDR3aa: CASSPMTEFYGYTF
CDR3nt: TGTGCCAGCAGCCCCATGACAGAGTTCTATGGCTACACCTTC
abundance: -
v_gene: TRBV7-9
j_gene: TRBJ1-2
len: 14
d_gene: -

CDR3aa: CATSFRTSGAGELFF
CDR3nt: TGTGCCACCAGCTTCCGGACTAGCGGGGCCGGGGAGCTGTTTTTT
abundance: -
v_gene: TRBV15
j_gene: TRBJ2-2
len: 15
d_gene: TRBD2

CDR3aa: CASSPLPSYNEQFF
CDR3nt: TGTGCTAGCAGCCCCCTTCCCTCCTACAATGAGCAGTTCTTC
abundance: few
v_gene: TRBV7-7
j_gene: TRBJ2-1
len: 14
d_gene: -

CDR3aa: CASSQVTGGVSYNEQFF
CDR3nt: TGCGCCAGCAGCCAAGTTACAGGGGGCGTTAGCTACAATGAGCAGTTCTTC
abundance: -
v_gene: TRBV4-1
j_gene: TRBJ2-1
len: 17
d_gene: TRBD1

CDR3aa: CASSVWTGGGTEAFF
CDR3nt: TGCGCCAGCAGCGTATGGACAGGGGGCGGCACTGAAGCTTTCTTT
abundance: once
v_gene: TRBV7-8
j_gene: TRBJ1-1
len: 15
d_gene: TRBD1

CDR3aa: CASRPRGAGGSQASDTQYF
CDR3nt: TGTGCCAGCAGGCCCAGAGGCGCGGGGGGGTCACAAGCATCAGATACGCAGTATTTT
abundance: -
v_gene: TRBV7-9
j_gene: TRBJ2-3
len: 19
d_gene: TRBD2

CDR3aa: CASSLEEGTPYEQYF
CDR3nt: TGTGCCAGCAGTTTGGAGGAAGGAACCCCCTACGAGCAGTACTTC
abundance: many
v_gene: TRBV12-3/TRBV12-4
j_gene: TRBJ2-7
len: 15
d_gene: -

CDR3aa: CASSLGTSDEQFF
CDR3nt: TGTGCCAGCAGCTTAGGAACTAGCGATGAGCAGTTCTTC
abundance: many
v_gene: TRBV7-6
j_gene: TRBJ2-1
len: 13
d_gene: TRBD2

CDR3aa: CASRSPGTGGRGYTF
CDR3nt: TGTGCCAGTAGAAGTCCCGGGACAGGGGGCCGAGGCTACACCTTC
abundance: -
v_gene: TRBV30
j_gene: TRBJ1-2
len: 15
d_gene: TRBD1

CDR3aa: CASRPPQGLAGKDEQFF
CDR3nt: TGTGCCAGCAGACCCCCCCAGGGACTAGCGGGAAAGGATGAGCAGTTCTTC
abundance: many
v_gene: TRBV7-9
j_gene: TRBJ2-1
len: 17
d_gene: TRBD2

CDR3aa: CASREQGENQPQHF
CDR3nt: TGTGCCAGCAGAGAACAGGGGGAAAATCAGCCCCAGCATTTT
abundance: many
v_gene: TRBV6-5
j_gene: TRBJ1-5
len: 14
d_gene: TRBD1

CDR3aa: CASSPQENPNYGYTF
CDR3nt: TGCGCCAGCAGCCCGCAGGAGAATCCTAACTATGGCTACACCTTC
abundance: many
v_gene: TRBV5-1
j_gene: TRBJ1-2
len: 15
d_gene: -

CDR3aa: CASSLAASGRQYF
CDR3nt: TGTGCCAGCAGTTTAGCGGCTAGCGGAAGGCAGTACTTC
abundance: -
v_gene: TRBV12-3/TRBV12-4
j_gene: TRBJ2-7
len: 13
d_gene: TRBD2

CDR3aa: CASSFPNSPLHF
CDR3nt: TGTGCCAGCAGCTTCCCTAATTCACCCCTCCACTTT
abundance: many
v_gene: TRBV7-2
j_gene: TRBJ1-6
len: 12
d_gene: -

CDR3aa: CASTPPSPPYEQYF
CDR3nt: TGTGCCAGTACCCCTCCATCCCCCCCCTACGAGCAGTACTTC
abundance: -
v_gene: TRBV19
j_gene: TRBJ2-7
len: 14
d_gene: -

CDR3aa: CASSKESRLGYTF
CDR3nt: TGTGCCAGCTCCAAGGAATCCCGACTTGGCTACACCTTC
abundance: -
v_gene: TRBV18
j_gene: TRBJ1-2
len: 13
d_gene: -

CDR3aa: CASSLETSGYYEQYF
CDR3nt: TGCGCCAGCAGCTTAGAAACTAGCGGATACTACGAGCAGTACTTC
abundance: many
v_gene: TRBV5-1
j_gene: TRBJ2-7
len: 15
d_gene: TRBD2

CDR3aa: CASSLRTLDNEQFF
CDR3nt: TGTGCCAGCAGCTTACGTACTTTGGACAATGAGCAGTTCTTC
abundance: many
v_gene: TRBV7-3
j_gene: TRBJ2-1
len: 14
d_gene: -

CDR3aa: CASTQGGYGYTF
CDR3nt: TGTGCCAGCACCCAGGGTGGGTATGGCTACACCTTC
abundance: few
v_gene: TRBV28
j_gene: TRBJ1-2
len: 12
d_gene: -

CDR3aa: CASSQGRVRANVLTF
CDR3nt: TGTGCCAGCAGCCAAGGCAGGGTACGGGCCAACGTCCTGACTTTC
abundance: -
v_gene: TRBV3-1
j_gene: TRBJ2-6
len: 15
d_gene: -

CDR3aa: CASSPGRTYEQYF
CDR3nt: TGTGCCAGCTCACCGGGGCGGACCTACGAGCAGTACTTC
abundance: many
v_gene: TRBV18
j_gene: TRBJ2-7
len: 13
d_gene: -

CDR3aa: CASSVRYEQFF
CDR3nt: TGCGCCAGCAGTGTGAGGTATGAGCAGTTCTTC
abundance: -
v_gene: TRBV10-2
j_gene: TRBJ2-1
len: 11
d_gene: -

CDR3aa: CASSPPGQGMITGELFF
CDR3nt: TGTGCCAGCAGCCCTCCGGGACAGGGGATGATCACCGGGGAGCTGTTTTTT
abundance: -
v_gene: TRBV5-4
j_gene: TRBJ2-2
len: 17
d_gene: TRBD1

CDR3aa: CASSSAGGAGNEQFF
CDR3nt: TGCGCCAGCAGCTCAGCGGGAGGAGCCGGGAATGAGCAGTTCTTC
abundance: -
v_gene: TRBV5-1
j_gene: TRBJ2-1
len: 15
d_gene: TRBD2

CDR3aa: CASSLLGVPEGQYF
CDR3nt: TGTGCCAGCAGTTTATTGGGCGTGCCTGAGGGGCAGTATTTT
abundance: many
v_gene: TRBV28
j_gene: TRBJ2-3
len: 14
d_gene: -

CDR3aa: CASRPYSGGGNQPQHF
CDR3nt: TGTGCCAGCAGGCCCTACTCAGGGGGCGGCAATCAGCCCCAGCATTTT
abundance: -
v_gene: TRBV28
j_gene: TRBJ1-5
len: 16
d_gene: TRBD1

CDR3aa: CSAIPGTALGGYTF
CDR3nt: TGCAGTGCTATACCCGGGACAGCCCTAGGAGGCTACACCTTC
abundance: few
v_gene: TRBV20-1
j_gene: TRBJ1-2
len: 14
d_gene: TRBD1

CDR3aa: CASSERRIEAFF
CDR3nt: TGTGCCAGCAGTGAGCGACGGATTGAAGCTTTCTTT
abundance: few
v_gene: TRBV2
j_gene: TRBJ1-1
len: 12
d_gene: -

CDR3aa: CATVWAASSYEQYF
CDR3nt: TGTGCCACCGTTTGGGCGGCAAGCTCCTACGAGCAGTACTTC
abundance: many
v_gene: TRBV28
j_gene: TRBJ2-7
len: 14
d_gene: -

CDR3aa: CASGYPPTGTSGSTGELFF
CDR3nt: TGTGCCAGCGGATACCCCCCTACCGGGACTAGCGGGTCCACCGGGGAGCTGTTTTTT
abundance: -
v_gene: TRBV2
j_gene: TRBJ2-2
len: 19
d_gene: TRBD2

CDR3aa: CASSPRQGKETQYF
CDR3nt: TGTGCCAGCAGTCCCCGACAGGGAAAAGAGACCCAGTACTTC
abundance: -
v_gene: TRBV27
j_gene: TRBJ2-5
len: 14
d_gene: TRBD1

CDR3aa: CASSLAVADNEQFF
CDR3nt: TGTGCCAGCAGCTTAGCGGTAGCAGACAATGAGCAGTTCTTC
abundance: many
v_gene: TRBV7-2
j_gene: TRBJ2-1
len: 14
d_gene: -

CDR3aa: CASSPRGSPGDTQYF
CDR3nt: TGTGCCAGCAGCCCCCGCGGCTCACCCGGGGATACGCAGTATTTT
abundance: many
v_gene: TRBV11-3
j_gene: TRBJ2-3
len: 15
d_gene: -

CDR3aa: CASSLAHDRNEQFF
CDR3nt: TGTGCCAGCAGCTTAGCCCACGACAGGAATGAGCAGTTCTTC
abundance: -
v_gene: TRBV7-9
j_gene: TRBJ2-1
len: 14
d_gene: -

CDR3aa: CASNTGTGTYGYTF
CDR3nt: TGTGCCAGCAACACCGGGACAGGGACCTATGGCTACACCTTC
abundance: few
v_gene: TRBV25-1
j_gene: TRBJ1-2
len: 14
d_gene: TRBD1

CDR3aa: CASSPPGLVSSGNTIYF
CDR3nt: TGTGCCAGCAGTCCCCCAGGACTGGTGAGCTCTGGAAACACCATATATTTT
abundance: -
v_gene: TRBV28
j_gene: TRBJ1-3
len: 17
d_gene: -

CDR3aa: CATSRARGGTDTQYF
CDR3nt: TGTGCCACCAGCAGGGCACGGGGGGGCACAGATACGCAGTATTTT
abundance: -
v_gene: TRBV15
j_gene: TRBJ2-3
len: 15
d_gene: TRBD2

CDR3aa: CASSIGQGSHEQYF
CDR3nt: TGTGCCAGTAGTATCGGACAGGGGTCCCACGAGCAGTACTTC
abundance: few
v_gene: TRBV19
j_gene: TRBJ2-7
len: 14
d_gene: TRBD1

CDR3aa: CSAGSAGRGTDTQYF
CDR3nt: TGCAGTGCCGGAAGTGCGGGACGAGGCACAGATACGCAGTATTTT
abundance: many
v_gene: TRBV20-1
j_gene: TRBJ2-3
len: 15
d_gene: -

CDR3aa: CASSPGANSPLHF
CDR3nt: TGTGCCAGCAGCCCCGGGGCTAATTCACCCCTCCACTTT
abundance: -
v_gene: TRBV2
j_gene: TRBJ1-6
len: 13
d_gene: -

CDR3aa: CASRPTIGQGKLKTQYF
CDR3nt: TGTGCCAGCAGGCCAACAATAGGACAGGGGAAATTGAAGACCCAGTACTTC
abundance: -
v_gene: TRBV28
j_gene: TRBJ2-5
len: 17
d_gene: TRBD1

CDR3aa: CASSLIMGGELFF
CDR3nt: TGTGCCAGCAGCTTAATAATGGGCGGGGAGCTGTTTTTT
abundance: many
v_gene: TRBV7-3
j_gene: TRBJ2-2
len: 13
d_gene: -